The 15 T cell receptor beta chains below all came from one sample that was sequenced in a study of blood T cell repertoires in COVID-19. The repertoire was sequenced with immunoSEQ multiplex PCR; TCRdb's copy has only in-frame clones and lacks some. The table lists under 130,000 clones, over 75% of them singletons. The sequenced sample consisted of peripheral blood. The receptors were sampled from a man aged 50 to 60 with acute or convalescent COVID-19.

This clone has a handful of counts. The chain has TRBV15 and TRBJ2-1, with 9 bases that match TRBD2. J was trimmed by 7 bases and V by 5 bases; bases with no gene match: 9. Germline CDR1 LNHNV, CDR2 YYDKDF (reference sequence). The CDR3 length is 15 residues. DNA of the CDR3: TGTGCCACCAGCGGAATAGCGGGAGCTTTGAATGAGCAGTTCTTC. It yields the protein CATSGIAGALNEQFF.

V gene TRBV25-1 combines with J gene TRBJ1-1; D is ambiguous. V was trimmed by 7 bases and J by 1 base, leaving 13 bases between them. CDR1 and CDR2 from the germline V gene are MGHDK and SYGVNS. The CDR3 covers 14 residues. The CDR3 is CASTTDGRNTEAFF. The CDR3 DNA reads TGTGCCAGCACCACGGACGGGAGGAACACTGAAGCTTTCTTT.

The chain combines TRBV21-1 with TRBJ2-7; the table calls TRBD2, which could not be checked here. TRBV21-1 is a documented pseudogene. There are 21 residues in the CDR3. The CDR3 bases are TGTGCCAGCAGCAAAGGAAAGACTAGCGGGGGCCGAGAATTTAGCTCCTACGAGCAGTACTTC. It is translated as CASSKGKTSGGREFSSYEQYF.

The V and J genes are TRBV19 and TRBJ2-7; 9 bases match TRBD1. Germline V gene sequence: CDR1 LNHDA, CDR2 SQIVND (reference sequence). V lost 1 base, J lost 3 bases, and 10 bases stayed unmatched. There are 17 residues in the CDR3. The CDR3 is CASSIGGTGKFGYEQYF. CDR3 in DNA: TGTGCCAGTAGTATAGGGGGGACAGGGAAATTTGGCTACGAGCAGTACTTC.

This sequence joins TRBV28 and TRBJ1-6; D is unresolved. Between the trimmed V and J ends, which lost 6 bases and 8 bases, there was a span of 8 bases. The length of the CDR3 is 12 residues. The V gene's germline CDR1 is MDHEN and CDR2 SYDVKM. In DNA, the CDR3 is TGTGCCAGCAGACAATTCGATTCACCCCTCCACTTT. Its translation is CASRQFDSPLHF.

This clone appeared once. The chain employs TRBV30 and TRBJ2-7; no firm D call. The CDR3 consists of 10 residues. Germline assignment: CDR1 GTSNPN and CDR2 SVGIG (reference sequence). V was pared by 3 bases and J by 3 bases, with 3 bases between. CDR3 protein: CAWSGYEQYF. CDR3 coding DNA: TGTGCCTGGAGCGGCTACGAGCAGTACTTC.

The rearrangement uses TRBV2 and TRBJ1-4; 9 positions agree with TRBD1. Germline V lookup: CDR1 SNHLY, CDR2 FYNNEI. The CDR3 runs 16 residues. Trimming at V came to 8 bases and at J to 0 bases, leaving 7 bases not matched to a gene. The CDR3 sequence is CASAPGQGATNEKLFF. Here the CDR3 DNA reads TGTGCCAGCGCTCCGGGACAGGGTGCAACTAATGAAAAACTGTTTTTT.

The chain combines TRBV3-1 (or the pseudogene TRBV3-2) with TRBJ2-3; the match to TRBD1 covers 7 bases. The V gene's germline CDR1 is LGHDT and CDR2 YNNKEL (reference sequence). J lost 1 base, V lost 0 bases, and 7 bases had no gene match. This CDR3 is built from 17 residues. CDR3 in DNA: TGTGCCAGCAGCCAAGAAGGGACAGTCTGGGGCACAGATACGCAGTATTTT. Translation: CASSQEGTVWGTDTQYF.

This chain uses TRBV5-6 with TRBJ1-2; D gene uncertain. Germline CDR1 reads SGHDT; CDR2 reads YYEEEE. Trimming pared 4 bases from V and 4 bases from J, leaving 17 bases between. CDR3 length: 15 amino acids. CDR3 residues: CASSPRGPSGYGYTF. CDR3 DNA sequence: TGTGCCAGCAGCCCCCGAGGGCCTTCCGGCTATGGCTACACCTTC.

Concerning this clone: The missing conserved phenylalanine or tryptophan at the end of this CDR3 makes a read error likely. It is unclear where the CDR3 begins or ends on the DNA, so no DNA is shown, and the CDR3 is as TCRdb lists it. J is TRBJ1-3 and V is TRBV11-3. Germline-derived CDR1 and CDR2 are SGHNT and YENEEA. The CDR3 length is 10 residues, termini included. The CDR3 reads CASSLTARGV.

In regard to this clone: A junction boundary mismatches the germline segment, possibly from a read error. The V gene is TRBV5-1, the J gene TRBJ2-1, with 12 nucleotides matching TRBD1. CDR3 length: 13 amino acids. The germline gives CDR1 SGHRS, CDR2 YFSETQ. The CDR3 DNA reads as TGCGCCAGCAGCCACGGGGACAGGGGGCAGTTAGTCTTC. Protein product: CASSHGDRGQLVF.

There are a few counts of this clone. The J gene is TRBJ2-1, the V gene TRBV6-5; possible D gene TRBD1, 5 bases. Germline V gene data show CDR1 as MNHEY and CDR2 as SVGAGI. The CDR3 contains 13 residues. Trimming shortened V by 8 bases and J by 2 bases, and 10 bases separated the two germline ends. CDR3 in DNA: TGTGCCAGCTCGGTAGGGGCCTACAATGAGCAGTTCTTC. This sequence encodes CASSVGAYNEQFF.

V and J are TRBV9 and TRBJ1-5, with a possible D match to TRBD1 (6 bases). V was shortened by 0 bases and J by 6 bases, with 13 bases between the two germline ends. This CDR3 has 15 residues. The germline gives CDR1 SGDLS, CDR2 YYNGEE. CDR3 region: CASSVGEGRGQPQHF. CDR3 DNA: TGTGCCAGCAGCGTAGGGGAAGGCAGGGGTCAGCCCCAGCATTTT. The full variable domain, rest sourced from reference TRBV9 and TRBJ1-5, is DSGVTQTPKHLITATGQRVTLRCSPRSGDLSVYWYQQSLDQGLQFLIQYYNGEERAKGNILERFSAQQFPDLHSELNLSSLELGDSALYFCASSVGEGRGQPQHFGDGTRLSIL.

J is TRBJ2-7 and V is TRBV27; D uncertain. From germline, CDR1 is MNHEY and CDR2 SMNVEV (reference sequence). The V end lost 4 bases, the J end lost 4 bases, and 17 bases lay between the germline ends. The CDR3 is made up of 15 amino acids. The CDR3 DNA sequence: TGTGCCAGCAGTTCCCCAGGTAAACTTACTTACGAGCAGTACTTC. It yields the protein CASSSPGKLTYEQYF.

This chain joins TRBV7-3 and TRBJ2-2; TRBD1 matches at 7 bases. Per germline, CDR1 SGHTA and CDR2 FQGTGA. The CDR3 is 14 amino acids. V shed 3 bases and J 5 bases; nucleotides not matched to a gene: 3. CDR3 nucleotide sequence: TGTGCCAGCAGCTTTCAGGGGGATACCGGGGAGCTGTTTTTT. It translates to CASSFQGDTGELFF.